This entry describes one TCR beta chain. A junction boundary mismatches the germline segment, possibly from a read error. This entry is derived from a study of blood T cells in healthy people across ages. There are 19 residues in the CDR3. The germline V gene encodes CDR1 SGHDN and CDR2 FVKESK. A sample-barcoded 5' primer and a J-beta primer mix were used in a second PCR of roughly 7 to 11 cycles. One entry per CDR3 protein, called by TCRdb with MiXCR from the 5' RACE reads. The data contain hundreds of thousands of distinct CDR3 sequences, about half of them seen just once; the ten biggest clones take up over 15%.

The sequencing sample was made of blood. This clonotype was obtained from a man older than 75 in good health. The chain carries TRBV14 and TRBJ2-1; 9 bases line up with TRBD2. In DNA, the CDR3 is TGTGCCGGCAGCCGCTACCCGGGACTAGCTTTCGGCAAGGACGATGAGCAGTTCTTC. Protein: CAGSRYPGLAFGKDDEQFF.